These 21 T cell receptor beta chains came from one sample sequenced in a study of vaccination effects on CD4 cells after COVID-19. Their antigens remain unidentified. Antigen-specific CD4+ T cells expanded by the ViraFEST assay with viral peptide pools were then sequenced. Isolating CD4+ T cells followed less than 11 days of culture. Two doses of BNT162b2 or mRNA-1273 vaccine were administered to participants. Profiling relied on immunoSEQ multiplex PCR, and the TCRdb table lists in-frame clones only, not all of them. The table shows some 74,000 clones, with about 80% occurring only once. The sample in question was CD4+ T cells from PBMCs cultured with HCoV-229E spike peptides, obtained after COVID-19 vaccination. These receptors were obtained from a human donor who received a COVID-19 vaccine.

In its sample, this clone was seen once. The CDR3 DNA sequence: TGTGCCAGCTCTCCGGGACAGGGATCTGAAAAACTGTTTTTT. This gives the protein CASSPGQGSEKLFF. The V and J genes are TRBV18 and TRBJ1-4; 9 nucleotides line up with TRBD1. This CDR3 spans 14 amino acids. The junction had 6 bases not matched to a gene; V was cut back by 6 bases and J by 7 bases. Germline values: CDR1 KGHSH, CDR2 LQKENI.

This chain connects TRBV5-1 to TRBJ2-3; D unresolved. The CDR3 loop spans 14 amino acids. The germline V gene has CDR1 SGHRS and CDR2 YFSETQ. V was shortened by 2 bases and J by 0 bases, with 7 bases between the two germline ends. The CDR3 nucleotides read TGCGCCAGCAGCTTCGGTACTAGCACAGATACGCAGTATTTT. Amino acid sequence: CASSFGTSTDTQYF.

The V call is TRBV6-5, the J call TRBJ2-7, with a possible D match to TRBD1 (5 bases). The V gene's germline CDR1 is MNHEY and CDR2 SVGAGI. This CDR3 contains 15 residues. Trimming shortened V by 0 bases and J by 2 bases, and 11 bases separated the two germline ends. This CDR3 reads CASSYSIGDAYEQYV. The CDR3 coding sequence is TGTGCCAGCAGTTACTCGATAGGGGATGCCTACGAGCAGTACGTC.

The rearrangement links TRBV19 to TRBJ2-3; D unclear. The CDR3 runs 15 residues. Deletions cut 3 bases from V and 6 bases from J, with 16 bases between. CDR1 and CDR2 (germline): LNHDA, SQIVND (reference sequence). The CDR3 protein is CASSIMASVVDTQYF. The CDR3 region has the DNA TGTGCCAGTAGTATCATGGCCAGTGTTGTCGATACGCAGTATTTT. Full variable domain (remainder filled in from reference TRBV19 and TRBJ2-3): DGGITQSPKYLFRKEGQNVTLSCEQNLNHDAMYWYRQDPGQGLRLIYYSQIVNDFQKGDIAEGYSVSREKKESFPLTVTSAQKNPTAFYLCASSIMASVVDTQYFGPGTRLTVL.

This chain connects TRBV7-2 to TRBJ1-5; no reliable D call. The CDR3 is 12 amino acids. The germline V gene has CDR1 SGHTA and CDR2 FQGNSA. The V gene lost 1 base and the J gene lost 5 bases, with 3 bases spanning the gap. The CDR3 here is CASSLGYQPQHF. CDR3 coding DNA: TGTGCCAGCAGCTTAGGCTATCAGCCCCAGCATTTT.

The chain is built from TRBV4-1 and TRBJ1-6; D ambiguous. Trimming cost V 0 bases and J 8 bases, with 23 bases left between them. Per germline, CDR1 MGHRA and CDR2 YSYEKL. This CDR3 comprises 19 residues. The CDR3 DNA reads TGCGCCAGCAGCCAAGATCTGTTTGGGTTGCAGGCGACCCATTCACCCCTCCACTTT. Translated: CASSQDLFGLQATHSPLHF.

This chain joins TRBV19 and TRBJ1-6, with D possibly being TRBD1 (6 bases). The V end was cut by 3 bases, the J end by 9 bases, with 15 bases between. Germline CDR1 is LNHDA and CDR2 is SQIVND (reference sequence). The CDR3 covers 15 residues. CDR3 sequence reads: CASSIEGGLVSPLHF. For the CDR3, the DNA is TGTGCCAGTAGTATTGAGGGGGGGCTTGTTTCACCCCTCCACTTT.

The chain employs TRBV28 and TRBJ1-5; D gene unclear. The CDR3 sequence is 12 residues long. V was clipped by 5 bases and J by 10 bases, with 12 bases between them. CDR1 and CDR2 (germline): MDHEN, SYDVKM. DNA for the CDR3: TGTGCCAGCAGTAGAATGGGAGATCCCCAGCATTTT. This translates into CASSRMGDPQHF.

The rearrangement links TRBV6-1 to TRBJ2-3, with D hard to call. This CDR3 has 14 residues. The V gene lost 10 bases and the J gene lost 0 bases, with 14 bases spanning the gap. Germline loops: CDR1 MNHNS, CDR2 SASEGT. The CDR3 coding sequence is TGTGCCACCAAGAGAGGTGGCAGCACAGATACGCAGTATTTT. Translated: CATKRGGSTDTQYF.

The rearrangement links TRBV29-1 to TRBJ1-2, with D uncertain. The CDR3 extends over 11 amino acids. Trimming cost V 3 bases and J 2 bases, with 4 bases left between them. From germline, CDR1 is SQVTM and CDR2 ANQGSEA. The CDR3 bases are TGCAGCGTTGATTTGAACTATGGCTACACCTTC. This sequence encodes CSVDLNYGYTF.

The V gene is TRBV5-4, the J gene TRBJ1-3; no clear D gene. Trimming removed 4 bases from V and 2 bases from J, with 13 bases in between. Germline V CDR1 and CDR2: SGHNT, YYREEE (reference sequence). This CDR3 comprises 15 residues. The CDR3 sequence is CASSHSTGAGNTIYF. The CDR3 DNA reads TGTGCCAGCAGCCATTCCACCGGGGCTGGAAACACCATATATTTT. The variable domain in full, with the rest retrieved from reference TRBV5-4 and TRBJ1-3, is ETGVTQSPTHLIKTRGQQVTLRCSSQSGHNTVSWYQQALGQGPQFIFQYYREEENGRGNFPPRFSGLQFPNYSSELNVNALELDDSALYLCASSHSTGAGNTIYFGEGSWLTVV.

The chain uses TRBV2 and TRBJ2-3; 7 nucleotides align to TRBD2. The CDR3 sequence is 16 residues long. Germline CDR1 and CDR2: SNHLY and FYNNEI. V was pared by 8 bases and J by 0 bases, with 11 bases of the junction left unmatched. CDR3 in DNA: TGTGCCAGCCATGGGACTACCAAATATAGCACAGATACGCAGTATTTT. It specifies CASHGTTKYSTDTQYF.

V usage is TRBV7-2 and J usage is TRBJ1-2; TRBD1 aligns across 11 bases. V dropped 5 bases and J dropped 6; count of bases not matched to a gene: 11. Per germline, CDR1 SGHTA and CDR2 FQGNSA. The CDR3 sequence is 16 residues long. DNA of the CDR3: TGTGCCAGCAGCCTATCGCCGGACAGGGGGCGGGATGGCTACACCTTC. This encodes CASSLSPDRGRDGYTF.

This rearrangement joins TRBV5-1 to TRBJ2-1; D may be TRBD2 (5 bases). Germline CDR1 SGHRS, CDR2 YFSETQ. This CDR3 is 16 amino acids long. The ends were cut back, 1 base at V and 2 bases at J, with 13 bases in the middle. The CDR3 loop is CASSLRIGEAYNEQFF. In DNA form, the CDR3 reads TGCGCCAGCAGCTTGAGGATCGGGGAAGCCTACAATGAGCAGTTCTTC.

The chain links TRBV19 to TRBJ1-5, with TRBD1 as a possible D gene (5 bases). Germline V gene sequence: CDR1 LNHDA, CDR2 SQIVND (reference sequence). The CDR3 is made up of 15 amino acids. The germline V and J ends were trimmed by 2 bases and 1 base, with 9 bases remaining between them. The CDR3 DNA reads TGTGCCAGTAGTATACCCTCAGGGAGCAATCAGCCCCAGCATTTT. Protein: CASSIPSGSNQPQHF.

CDR3 nucleotides: TGCGCCAGCAGCGTAACAGGGGCGACCCGCGACACTGAAGCTTTCTTT. Protein sequence: CASSVTGATRDTEAFF. The chain carries TRBV5-1 and TRBJ1-1, with 7 bases lining up with TRBD1. V gave up 4 bases and J gave up 3 bases; unmatched junction bases: 12. CDR1 SGHRS and CDR2 YFSETQ come from the germline V gene. This CDR3 region has 16 residues.

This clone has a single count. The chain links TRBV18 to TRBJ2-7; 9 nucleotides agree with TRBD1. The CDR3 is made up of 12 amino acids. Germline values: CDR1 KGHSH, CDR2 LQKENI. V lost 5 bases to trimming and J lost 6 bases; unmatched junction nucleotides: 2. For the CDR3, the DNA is TGTGCCAGCTCATTGACAGGGGGCGAGCAGTACGTC. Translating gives CASSLTGGEQYV.

The CDR3 nucleotides read TGTGCCAGCACCAGGGGCCAGGGAGGTTCCTATAATTCACCCCTCCACTTT. It yields the protein CASTRGQGGSYNSPLHF. V gene TRBV9 combines with J gene TRBJ1-6; the D gene is possibly TRBD1 (6 bases). V lost 6 bases and J 1 base, leaving 17 bases between the germline ends. This CDR3 has 17 residues. Germline CDR1 and CDR2: SGDLS and YYNGEE. The variable domain in full, completed from reference TRBV9 and TRBJ1-6, reads DSGVTQTPKHLITATGQRVTLRCSPRSGDLSVYWYQQSLDQGLQFLIQYYNGEERAKGNILERFSAQQFPDLHSELNLSSLELGDSALYFCASTRGQGGSYNSPLHFGNGTRLTVT.

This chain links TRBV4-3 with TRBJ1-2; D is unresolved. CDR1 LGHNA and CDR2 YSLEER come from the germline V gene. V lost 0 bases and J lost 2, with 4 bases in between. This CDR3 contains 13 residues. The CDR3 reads CASSQDTNYGYTF. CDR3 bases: TGCGCCAGCAGCCAAGACACGAACTATGGCTACACCTTC.

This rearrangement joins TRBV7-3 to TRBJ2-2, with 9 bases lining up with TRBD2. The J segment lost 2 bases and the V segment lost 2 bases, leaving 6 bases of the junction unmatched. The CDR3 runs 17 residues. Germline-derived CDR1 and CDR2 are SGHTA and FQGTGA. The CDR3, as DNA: TGTGCCAGCAGCTTATGGGGTAGCGGGGGAAACACCGGGGAGCTGTTTTTT. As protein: CASSLWGSGGNTGELFF.

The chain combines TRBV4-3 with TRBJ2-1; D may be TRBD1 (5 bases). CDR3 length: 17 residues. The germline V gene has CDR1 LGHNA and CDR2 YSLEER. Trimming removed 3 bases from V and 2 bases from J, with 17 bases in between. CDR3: CASSHQRQISPYNEQFF. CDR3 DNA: TGCGCCAGCAGCCACCAAAGACAGATTTCACCCTACAATGAGCAGTTCTTC.